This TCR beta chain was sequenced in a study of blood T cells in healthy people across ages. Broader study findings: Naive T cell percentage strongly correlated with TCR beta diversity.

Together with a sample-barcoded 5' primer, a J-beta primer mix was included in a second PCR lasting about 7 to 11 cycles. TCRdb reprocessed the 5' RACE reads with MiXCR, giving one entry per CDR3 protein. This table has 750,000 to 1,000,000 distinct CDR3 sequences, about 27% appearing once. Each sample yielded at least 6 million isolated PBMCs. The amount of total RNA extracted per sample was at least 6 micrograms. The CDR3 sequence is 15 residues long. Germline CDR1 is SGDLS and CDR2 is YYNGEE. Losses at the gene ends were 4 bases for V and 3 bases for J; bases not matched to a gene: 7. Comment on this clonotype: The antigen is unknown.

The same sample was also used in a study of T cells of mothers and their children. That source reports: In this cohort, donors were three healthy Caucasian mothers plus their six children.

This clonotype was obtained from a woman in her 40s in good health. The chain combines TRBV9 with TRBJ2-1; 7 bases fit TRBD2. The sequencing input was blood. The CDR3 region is CASSPLGGDYNEQFF. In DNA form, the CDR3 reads TGTGCCAGCAGCCCTCTGGGGGGGGACTACAATGAGCAGTTCTTC.